Following are 18 T cell receptor beta chains from one sample sequenced in a study of blood T cell repertoires in COVID-19. The repertoire was sequenced with immunoSEQ multiplex PCR; TCRdb's copy has only in-frame clones and lacks some. The sample includes some 110,000 clones, about 74% seen only once; the top ten take 6.2%. Sequenced input: peripheral blood. All receptors derive from a man between 65 and 85 years old with acute or convalescent COVID-19.

The gene calls are TRBV28 and TRBJ2-4; 8 positions agree with TRBD2. This CDR3 spans 15 amino acids. J lost 8 bases, V lost 6 bases, and 12 bases had no gene match. CDR1 and CDR2 from the germline V gene are MDHEN and SYDVKM. The CDR3 DNA reads TGTGCCAGCAGCTCCCCGGCGGGGGGCGAGGACATTCAGTACTTC. Its translation is CASSSPAGGEDIQYF.

This sequence joins TRBV28 and TRBJ1-5, with TRBD1 identical over 9 bases. The CDR3 loop spans 14 amino acids. Germline V lookup: CDR1 MDHEN, CDR2 SYDVKM. The J segment lost 7 bases and the V segment lost 4 bases, leaving 5 bases of the junction unmatched. Here the CDR3 reads CASSSGTGRQPQHF. DNA of the CDR3: TGTGCCAGCAGTTCCGGGACAGGGCGACAGCCCCAGCATTTT.

This chain links TRBV6-6 with TRBJ2-3; 9 nucleotides align to TRBD2. Germline CDR1 is MNHNY and CDR2 is SVGAGI (reference sequence). The CDR3 sequence is 14 residues long. With 5 bases clipped from V and 1 base from J, the junction kept 1 base outside the gene matches. CDR3 DNA sequence: TGTGCCAGCAGTATAGCGGGGGGCACAGATACGCAGTATTTT. Amino acids: CASSIAGGTDTQYF.

The chain uses TRBV3-1 (or the pseudogene TRBV3-2) and TRBJ1-3, with 7 positions matching TRBD1. This CDR3 has 12 amino acids. CDR1 and CDR2 from the germline V gene are LGHDT and YNNKEL (reference sequence). Trimming removed 9 bases from V and 5 bases from J; junction bases left unmatched: 4. The DNA of the CDR3 is TGTGCCAGTAGGGGGCATCGAAACACCATATATTTT. This codes for CASRGHRNTIYF.

V and J are TRBV6-1 and TRBJ2-2; no clear D. This CDR3 spans 13 amino acids. The ends were cut back, 2 bases at V and 7 bases at J, with 8 bases in the middle. Per germline, CDR1 MNHNS and CDR2 SASEGT. CDR3 in DNA: TGTGCCAGCAGTGAATTGGGCATCGGGGAGCTGTTTTTT. This translates into CASSELGIGELFF.

The V call is TRBV7-9, the J call TRBJ1-3, with D perhaps matching TRBD1 (6 bases). Germline CDR1 and CDR2: SEHNR and FQNEAQ (reference sequence). This CDR3 comprises 16 residues. The V gene lost 1 base and the J gene lost 0 bases, with 10 bases spanning the gap. The CDR3 region is CASSLEKGGSGNTIYF. CDR3 bases: TGTGCCAGCAGCTTAGAGAAAGGGGGCTCTGGAAACACCATATATTTT.

The chain combines TRBV5-4 with TRBJ2-2, with D possibly matching TRBD1 (6 bases). The CDR3 contains 15 residues. Germline CDR1 reads SGHNT; CDR2 reads YYREEE (reference sequence). The V gene lost 4 bases and the J gene lost 1 base, with 11 bases spanning the gap. CDR3 loop: CASSPGQQNTGELFF. The CDR3 DNA follows: TGTGCCAGCAGCCCTGGACAGCAGAACACCGGGGAGCTGTTTTTT.

The chain is built from TRBV3-1 (or the pseudogene TRBV3-2) and TRBJ2-1; the match to TRBD2 covers 10 bases. The trim removed 4 bases at V and 0 bases at J, leaving 9 bases unmatched. The V gene's germline CDR1 is LGHDT and CDR2 YNNKEL (reference sequence). The CDR3 totals 18 residues. The DNA for the CDR3 is TGTGCCAGCAGCCCCAGACTAGCGGGCCAGTCCTCCTACAATGAGCAGTTCTTC. It is translated as CASSPRLAGQSSYNEQFF.

This clone has just a few counts. This chain uses TRBV10-3 with TRBJ2-6; tentatively, D is TRBD1 (5 bases). Germline V gives CDR1 ENHRY, CDR2 SYGVKD. The CDR3 length is 14 residues. The V end lost 9 bases, the J end lost 4 bases, and 13 bases lay between the germline ends. CDR3 sequence: CAIGESDGANVLTF. CDR3 nucleotides: TGTGCCATAGGGGAATCGGACGGGGCCAACGTCCTGACTTTC.

Concerning this clone itself: Other DNA sequences in the sample encode the same CDR3. The V gene is TRBV11-2, the J gene TRBJ1-2; 7 bases map to TRBD1. J was trimmed by 1 base and V by 1 base; bases with no gene match: 3. Germline CDR1 is SGHAT and CDR2 is FQNNGV. This CDR3 is built from 15 residues. The DNA for the CDR3 is TGTGCCAGCAGCTTAGTAGCAGGGGGTAACTATGGCTACACCTTC. Its protein is CASSLVAGGNYGYTF.

The chain recombines TRBV28 with TRBJ1-2; possible D gene TRBD1, 5 bases. Between the trimmed V and J ends, which lost 5 bases and 2 bases, there was a span of 12 bases. Germline assignment: CDR1 MDHEN and CDR2 SYDVKM. CDR3 size: 14 residues. CDR3 protein: CASSLGGKNYGYTF. The CDR3 DNA reads TGTGCCAGCAGTCTGGGGGGGAAGAACTATGGCTACACCTTC.

The rearrangement uses TRBV12-3 or TRBV12-4 and TRBJ1-2; D unresolved. The CDR3 length is 13 residues. V was shortened by 7 bases and J by 2 bases, with 11 bases between the two germline ends. The CDR3 loop reads CASTTVMNYGYTF. The CDR3 DNA sequence: TGTGCCAGCACCACTGTTATGAACTATGGCTACACCTTC.

This clone was detected a few times. The rearrangement uses TRBV27 and TRBJ1-5, with a possible D match to TRBD1 (5 bases). The CDR3 spans 15 residues. Deletions cut 6 bases from V and 5 bases from J, with 17 bases between. Germline V gives CDR1 MNHEY, CDR2 SMNVEV (reference sequence). The CDR3 nucleotides are TGTGCCAGCAGCCCCACAGGAATTGGAGATCAGCCCCAGCATTTT. Residues: CASSPTGIGDQPQHF.

This chain uses TRBV5-1 with TRBJ2-2; the match to TRBD2 covers 10 bases. Germline loops: CDR1 SGHRS, CDR2 YFSETQ. CDR3 length: 16 residues. V trimming: 3 bases; J trimming: 3 bases; junction bases outside the gene matches: 5. The CDR3 loop is CASSSLAGVDTGELFF. In nucleotides, the CDR3 is TGCGCCAGCAGCTCTCTAGCGGGAGTCGACACCGGGGAGCTGTTTTTT.

The chain uses TRBV7-9 and TRBJ2-5; 8 bases match TRBD1. This CDR3 is 15 amino acids long. V trimming: 5 bases; J trimming: 5 bases; junction bases outside the gene matches: 10. Germline lookup yields CDR1 SEHNR and CDR2 FQNEAQ (reference sequence). The CDR3 DNA sequence: TGTGCCAGCAGCCCAGGACAGGGAAGGGCTGAGACCCAGTACTTC. It is translated as CASSPGQGRAETQYF.

The CDR3 loop reads CASSSGLPTEAFF. CDR3 DNA sequence: TGTGCCAGCAGCTCCGGACTGCCCACTGAAGCTTTCTTT. V is TRBV7-3 and J is TRBJ1-1; D is uncertain. This CDR3 is built from 13 residues. Between the trimmed V and J ends, which lost 4 bases and 4 bases, there was a span of 10 bases. CDR1 is SGHTA and CDR2 is FQGTGA in the germline V gene.

This clone was observed a handful of times. The genes are TRBV5-4 and TRBJ2-7, with a possible D match to TRBD1 (6 bases). This CDR3 spans 14 amino acids. Germline lookup yields CDR1 SGHNT and CDR2 YYREEE (reference sequence). V lost 2 bases and J lost 4, with 13 bases in between. Here the CDR3 reads CASSLGGGTYEQYF. CDR3 nucleotide sequence: TGTGCCAGCAGCTTAGGGGGTGGCACATACGAGCAGTACTTC.

The chain is built from TRBV29-1 and TRBJ2-5; TRBD1 matches 7 bases. Germline CDR1 and CDR2: SQVTM and ANQGSEA. J was trimmed by 3 bases and V by 4 bases; bases with no gene match: 5. CDR3 length equals 13 residues. CDR3 residues: CSVARGTEETQYF. The CDR3 nucleotides read TGCAGCGTTGCCAGGGGGACAGAAGAGACCCAGTACTTC. Together with reference TRBV29-1 and TRBJ2-5, the CDR3 gives the full variable domain: SAVISQKPSRDICQRGTSLTIQCQVDSQVTMMFWYRQQPGQSLTLIATANQGSEATYESGFVIDKFPISRPNLTFSTLTVSNMSPEDSSIYLCSVARGTEETQYFGPGTRLLVL.